The text below deals with one T cell receptor beta chain. The sample is drawn from a study of T-cell reconstitution after alpha-beta-depleted transplantation in children. For TCRbeta, the library was prepared with unique molecular identifiers. Each CDR3 protein is one row after TCRdb ran MiXCR on the PCR reads. The table has a few hundred thousand distinct CDR3 sequences, about an eighth seen once. The clonotype was recovered from a human donor who donated a stem cell graft to a child with combined immunodeficiency. The sequences come from PBMCs from the stem cell graft donor, collected from the stem cell graft.

Here the CDR3 reads CASSMRLNTGELFF. In nucleotides, the CDR3 is TGCGCCAGCAGTATGAGACTGAACACCGGGGAGCTGTTTTTT. The chain is built from TRBV5-1 and TRBJ2-2; D uncertain. This CDR3 spans 14 amino acids. V was clipped by 5 bases and J by 1 base, with 9 bases between them. Germline V CDR1 and CDR2: SGHRS, YFSETQ.